The rows below give T cell receptor beta chains drawn from one sample of a study of identical twins. TCRdb redid the calling of the 5' RACE reads with MiXCR, one entry per CDR3 protein. The repertoire has under 350,000 distinct CDR3 sequences, roughly 10% of them found once; the top ten carry under 7.5%. This same sample was also taken into another study, of yellow fever vaccine responses in identical twins.

The source material was CD8+ T cells sorted from blood. Receptors originate from a woman under 30 in good health. The CDR3 runs from the conserved cysteine through the conserved F or W. D genes are given only for firm matches.

V gene: TRBV7-8
J gene: TRBJ2-4
D gene: TRBD2
CDR3 protein: CASSPRLAGATKNIQYF

V gene: TRBV7-9
J gene: TRBJ2-3
D gene: -
CDR3 protein: CAGREPLTDTQYF

V gene: TRBV27
J gene: TRBJ2-1
D gene: -
CDR3 protein: CATTYSSSYNEQFF

V gene: TRBV15
J gene: TRBJ2-7
D gene: TRBD1
CDR3 protein: CATSFRDRGDEQYF

V gene: TRBV4-3
J gene: TRBJ2-7
D gene: -
CDR3 protein: CASSQDWRTVSYEQYF

V gene: TRBV29-1
J gene: TRBJ2-2
D gene: -
CDR3 protein: CSVEHGAGELFF

V gene: TRBV21-1
J gene: TRBJ2-2
D gene: -
CDR3 protein: CASSKLAGGSANTGELFF

V gene: TRBV4-3
J gene: TRBJ2-1
D gene: TRBD2
CDR3 protein: CASSQESGRNNEQFF

V gene: TRBV24-1
J gene: TRBJ2-3
D gene: TRBD2
CDR3 protein: CATSPGTSGVWDTQYF

V gene: TRBV7-9
J gene: TRBJ2-7
D gene: -
CDR3 protein: CASSRPDSPYEQYF